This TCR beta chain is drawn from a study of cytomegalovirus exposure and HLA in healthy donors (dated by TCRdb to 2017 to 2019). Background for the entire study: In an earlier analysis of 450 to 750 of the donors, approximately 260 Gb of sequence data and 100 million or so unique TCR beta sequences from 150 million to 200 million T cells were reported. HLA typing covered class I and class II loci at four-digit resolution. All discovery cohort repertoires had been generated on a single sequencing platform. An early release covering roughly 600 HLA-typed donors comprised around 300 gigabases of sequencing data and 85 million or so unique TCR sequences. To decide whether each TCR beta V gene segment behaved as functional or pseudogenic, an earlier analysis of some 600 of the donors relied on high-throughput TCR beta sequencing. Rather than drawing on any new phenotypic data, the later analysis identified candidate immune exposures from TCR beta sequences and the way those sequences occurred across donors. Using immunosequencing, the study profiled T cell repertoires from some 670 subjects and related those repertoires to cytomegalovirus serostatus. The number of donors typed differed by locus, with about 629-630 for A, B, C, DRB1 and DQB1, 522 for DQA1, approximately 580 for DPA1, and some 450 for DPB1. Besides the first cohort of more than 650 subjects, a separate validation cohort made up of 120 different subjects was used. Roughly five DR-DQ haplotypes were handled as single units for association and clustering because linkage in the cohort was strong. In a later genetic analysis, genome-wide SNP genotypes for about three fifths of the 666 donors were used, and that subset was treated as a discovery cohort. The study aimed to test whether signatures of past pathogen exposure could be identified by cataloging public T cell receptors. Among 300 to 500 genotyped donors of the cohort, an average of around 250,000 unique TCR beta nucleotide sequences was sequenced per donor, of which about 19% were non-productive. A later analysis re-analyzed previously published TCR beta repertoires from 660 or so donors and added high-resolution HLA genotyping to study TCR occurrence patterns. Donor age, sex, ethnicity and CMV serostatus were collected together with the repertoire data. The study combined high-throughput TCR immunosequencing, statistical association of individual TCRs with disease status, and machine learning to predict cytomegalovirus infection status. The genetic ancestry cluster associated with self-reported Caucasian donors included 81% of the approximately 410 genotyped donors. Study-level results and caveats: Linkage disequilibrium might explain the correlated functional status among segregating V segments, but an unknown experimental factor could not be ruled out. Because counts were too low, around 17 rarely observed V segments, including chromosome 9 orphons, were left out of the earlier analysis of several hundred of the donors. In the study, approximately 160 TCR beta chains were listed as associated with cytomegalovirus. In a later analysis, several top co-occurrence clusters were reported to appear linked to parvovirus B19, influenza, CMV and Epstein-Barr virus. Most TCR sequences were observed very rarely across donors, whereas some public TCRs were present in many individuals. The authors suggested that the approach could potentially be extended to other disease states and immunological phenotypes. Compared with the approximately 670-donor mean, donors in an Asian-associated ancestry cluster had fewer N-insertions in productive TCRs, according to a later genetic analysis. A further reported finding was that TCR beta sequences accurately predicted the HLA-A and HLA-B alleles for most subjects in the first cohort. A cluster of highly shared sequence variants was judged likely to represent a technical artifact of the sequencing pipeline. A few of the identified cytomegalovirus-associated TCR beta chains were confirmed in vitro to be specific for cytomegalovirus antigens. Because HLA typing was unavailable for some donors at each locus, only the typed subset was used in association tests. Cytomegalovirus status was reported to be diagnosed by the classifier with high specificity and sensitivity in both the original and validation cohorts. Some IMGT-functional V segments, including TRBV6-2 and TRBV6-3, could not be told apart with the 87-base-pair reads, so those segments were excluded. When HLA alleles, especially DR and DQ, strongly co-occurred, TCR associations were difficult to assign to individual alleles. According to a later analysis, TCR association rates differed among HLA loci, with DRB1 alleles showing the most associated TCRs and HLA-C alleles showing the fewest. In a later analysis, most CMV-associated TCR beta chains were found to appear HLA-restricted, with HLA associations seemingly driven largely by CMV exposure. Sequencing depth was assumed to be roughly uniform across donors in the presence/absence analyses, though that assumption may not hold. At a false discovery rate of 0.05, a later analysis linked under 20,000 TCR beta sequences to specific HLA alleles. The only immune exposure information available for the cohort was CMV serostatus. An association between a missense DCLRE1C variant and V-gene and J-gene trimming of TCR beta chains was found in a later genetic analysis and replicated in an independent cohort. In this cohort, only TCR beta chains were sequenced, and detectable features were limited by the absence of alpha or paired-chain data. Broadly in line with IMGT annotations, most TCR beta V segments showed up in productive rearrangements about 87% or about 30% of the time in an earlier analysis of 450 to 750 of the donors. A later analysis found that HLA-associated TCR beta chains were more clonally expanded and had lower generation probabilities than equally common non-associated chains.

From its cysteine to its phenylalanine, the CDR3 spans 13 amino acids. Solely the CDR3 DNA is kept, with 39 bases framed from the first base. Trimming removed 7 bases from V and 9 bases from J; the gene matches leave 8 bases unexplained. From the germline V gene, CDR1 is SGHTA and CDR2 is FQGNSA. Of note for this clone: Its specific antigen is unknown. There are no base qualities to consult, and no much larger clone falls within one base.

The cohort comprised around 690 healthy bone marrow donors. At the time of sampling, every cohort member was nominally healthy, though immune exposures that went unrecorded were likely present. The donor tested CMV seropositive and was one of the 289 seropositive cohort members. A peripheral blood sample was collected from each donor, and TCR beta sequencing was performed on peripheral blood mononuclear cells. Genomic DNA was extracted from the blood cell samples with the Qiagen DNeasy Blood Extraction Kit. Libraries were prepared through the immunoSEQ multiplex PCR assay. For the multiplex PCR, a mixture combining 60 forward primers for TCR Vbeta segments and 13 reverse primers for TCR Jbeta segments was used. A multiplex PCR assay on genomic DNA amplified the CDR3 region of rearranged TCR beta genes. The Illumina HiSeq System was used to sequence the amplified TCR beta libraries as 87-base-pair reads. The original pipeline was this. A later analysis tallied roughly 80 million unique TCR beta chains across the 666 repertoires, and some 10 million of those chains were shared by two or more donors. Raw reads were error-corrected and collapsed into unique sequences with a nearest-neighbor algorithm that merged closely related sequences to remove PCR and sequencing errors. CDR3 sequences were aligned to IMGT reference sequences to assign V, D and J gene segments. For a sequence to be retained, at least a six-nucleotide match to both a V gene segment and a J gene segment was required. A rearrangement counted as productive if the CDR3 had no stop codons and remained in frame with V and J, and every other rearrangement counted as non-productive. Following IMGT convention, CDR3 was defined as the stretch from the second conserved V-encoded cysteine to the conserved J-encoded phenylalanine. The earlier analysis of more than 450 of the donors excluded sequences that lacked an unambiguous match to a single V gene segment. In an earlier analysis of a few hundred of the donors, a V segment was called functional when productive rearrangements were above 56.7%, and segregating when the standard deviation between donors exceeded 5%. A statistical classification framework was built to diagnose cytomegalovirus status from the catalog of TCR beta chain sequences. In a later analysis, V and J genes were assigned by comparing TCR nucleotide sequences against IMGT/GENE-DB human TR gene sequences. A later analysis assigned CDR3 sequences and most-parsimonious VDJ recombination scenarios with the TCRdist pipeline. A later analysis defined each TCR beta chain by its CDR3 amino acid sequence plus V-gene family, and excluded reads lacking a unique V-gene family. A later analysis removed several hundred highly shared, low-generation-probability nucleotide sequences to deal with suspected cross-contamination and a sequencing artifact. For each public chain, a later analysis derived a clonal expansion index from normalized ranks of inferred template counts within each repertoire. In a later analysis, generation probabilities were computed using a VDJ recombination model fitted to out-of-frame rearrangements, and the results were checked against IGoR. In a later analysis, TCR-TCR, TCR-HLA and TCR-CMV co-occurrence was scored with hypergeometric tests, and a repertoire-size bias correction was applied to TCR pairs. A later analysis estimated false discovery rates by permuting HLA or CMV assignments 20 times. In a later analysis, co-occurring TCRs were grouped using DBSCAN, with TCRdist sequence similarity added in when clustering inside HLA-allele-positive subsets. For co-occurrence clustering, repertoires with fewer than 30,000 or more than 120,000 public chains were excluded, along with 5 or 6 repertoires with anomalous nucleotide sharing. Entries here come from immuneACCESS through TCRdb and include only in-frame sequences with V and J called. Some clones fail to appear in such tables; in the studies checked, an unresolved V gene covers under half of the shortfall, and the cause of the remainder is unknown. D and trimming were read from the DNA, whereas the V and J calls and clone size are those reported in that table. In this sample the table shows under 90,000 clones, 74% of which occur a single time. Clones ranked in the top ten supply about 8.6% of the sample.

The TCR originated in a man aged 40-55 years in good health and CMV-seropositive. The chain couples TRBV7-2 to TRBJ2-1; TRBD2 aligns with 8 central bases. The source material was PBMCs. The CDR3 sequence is CASKGGGPPEQFF. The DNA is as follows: TGTGCCAGCAAGGGCGGGGGGCCTCCTGAGCAGTTCTTC.